One and the same sample provided the 2 T cell receptor beta chains below, sequenced in a study of T cell changes during pregnancy in multiple sclerosis. Produced via immunoSEQ multiplex PCR; TCRdb's table is partial and in-frame only. In the table there are around 78,000 clones, roughly 93% of which are singletons. The sample consisted of peripheral blood, taken in the second trimester of pregnancy. The origin of the receptors is a female donor with multiple sclerosis, enrolled in a pregnancy study.

The chain has TRBV9 and TRBJ2-1; a possible D gene is TRBD2 (5 bases). V was cut by 0 bases and J by 3 bases, with 13 bases left in between. Germline V gene data show CDR1 as SGDLS and CDR2 as YYNGEE. The CDR3 runs 16 residues. The CDR3 DNA is TGTGCCAGCAGCGTAGCTCTAGGGAGCGGCTACAATGAGCAGTTCTTC. This encodes CASSVALGSGYNEQFF.

Written as DNA, the CDR3 is TGCGCCAGCAGCTTGGCTAGAATGGGGGGGGCCGTTCCGGTCAATGAGCAGTTCTTC. It codes for CASSLARMGGAVPVNEQFF. The chain combines TRBV5-1 with TRBJ2-1; tentatively, D is TRBD2 (7 bases). The CDR3 consists of 19 residues. Trimming cost V 0 bases and J 6 bases, with 25 bases left between them. Germline V lookup: CDR1 SGHRS, CDR2 YFSETQ.